Presented here are 28 T cell receptor beta chains from one specimen sequenced in a study of blood T cells in healthy people across ages. The second PCR ran about 6 to 11 cycles with a sample-barcoded 5' primer and J-beta primers. TCRdb re-analysed the 5' RACE reads in MiXCR, keeping a single row per CDR3 protein. The table records about 640,000 distinct CDR3 sequences, under 65% of them present only once. The sample taken for sequencing was blood. The source of these receptors is a man aged 55 to 70 in good health.

Turning to this clonotype: Mismatch with germline at one junction end may stem from a read error. The V and J genes are TRBV7-8 and TRBJ1-6; D gene unclear. CDR3 length equals 17 residues. Germline V gives CDR1 SGHVS, CDR2 FQNEAQ. The CDR3 loop is CTSSTRTGGSYNSPLHF. CDR3 bases: TGTACCAGCAGCACCCGGACCGGTGGGAGTTATAATTCACCCCTCCACTTT.

Of note for this clonotype: Since a much larger clone is just one base distant, this may be a read error. This sequence joins TRBV20-1 and TRBJ2-1; 11 bases align to TRBD2. Germline CDR1 and CDR2: DFQATT and SNEGSKA (reference sequence). The CDR3 extends over 15 amino acids. After removal of 5 bases from V and 6 bases from J, the junction contained 9 bases not matched to a gene. CDR3 loop: CSAESLAGGFNEQFF. The CDR3 coding sequence is TGCAGTGCTGAGAGCCTAGCGGGGGGCTTCAATGAGCAGTTCTTC.

The chain joins TRBV20-1 to TRBJ1-5; 11 bases fit TRBD1. CDR1 DFQATT and CDR2 SNEGSKA come from the germline V gene (reference sequence). J lost 2 bases, V lost 6 bases, and 18 bases had no gene match. This CDR3 contains 19 residues. CDR3 DNA: TGCAGTGCCCTACCGGGACAGGGGGGTTTTGGGGGTGGCAATCAGCCCCAGCATTTT. Translated: CSALPGQGGFGGGNQPQHF.

This clonotype showed up just a few times. V is TRBV7-8 and J is TRBJ2-4, with 7 positions matching TRBD2. The closer fit of TRBJ2-7 to the DNA end suggests the J call may be wrong. CDR3 size: 16 residues. CDR1 and CDR2 (germline): SGHVS, FQNEAQ. CDR3 region: CASSLAQGGSTYEQYF. CDR3 nucleotides: TGTGCCAGCAGCTTAGCGCAGGGAGGGTCGACCTACGAGCAGTACTTC.

This clonotype has a handful of counts. The chain joins TRBV7-2 to TRBJ1-1, with D uncertain. Trimming stripped 2 bases from V and 2 bases from J, with 9 bases between. Per the germline V gene, CDR1 is SGHTA and CDR2 is FQGNSA. CDR3 length equals 14 residues. CDR3 nucleotide sequence: TGTGCCAGCAGCTTATCCAGGACCAACACTGAAGCTTTCTTT. Translation: CASSLSRTNTEAFF.

The chain employs TRBV3-1 and TRBJ1-2; TRBD1 might be the D (6 bases). The germline gives CDR1 LGHDT, CDR2 YNNKEL (reference sequence). V was trimmed by 4 bases and J by 6 bases, leaving 21 bases between them. The CDR3 is 16 residues long. Here the CDR3 DNA reads TGTGCCAGCAGCCTGACCCCGGGACACCGAAGCAATGGCTACACCTTC. Its protein is CASSLTPGHRSNGYTF.

This chain uses TRBV11-1 with TRBJ2-5, with D maybe TRBD1 (6 bases). Between the trimmed V and J ends, which lost 5 bases and 1 base, there was a span of 20 bases. The CDR3 spans 17 residues. Germline V gene sequence: CDR1 SGHAT, CDR2 FQDESV (reference sequence). CDR3 region: CASSGASGTLLQETQYF. In nucleotides, the CDR3 is TGTGCCAGCAGCGGGGCGTCCGGGACACTCCTCCAAGAGACCCAGTACTTC.

Only a few counts were recorded for this clonotype. The CDR3 region is CASSYSSGYTEAFF. Here the CDR3 DNA reads TGTGCCAGCAGTTACTCTTCGGGGTACACTGAAGCTTTCTTT. This sequence joins TRBV6-6 and TRBJ1-1; no reliable D call. Between the trimmed V and J ends, which lost 0 bases and 3 bases, there was a span of 8 bases. The CDR3 has 14 residues. The germline CDR1 and CDR2 sequences are MNHNY and SVGAGI (reference sequence).

This chain joins TRBV7-9 and TRBJ1-1; D might be TRBD1 (6 bases). The V and J ends lost 8 bases and 0 bases respectively, with 10 bases between them. Germline CDR1 reads SEHNR; CDR2 reads FQNEAQ (reference sequence). The CDR3 runs to 13 residues. CDR3 sequence reads: CASLGQMNTEAFF. CDR3 DNA sequence: TGTGCCAGCCTCGGACAGATGAACACTGAAGCTTTCTTT. Based on the CDR3 plus reference TRBV7-9 and TRBJ1-1, the full variable domain is DTGVSQNPRHKITKRGQNVTFRCDPISEHNRLYWYRQTLGQGPEFLTYFQNEAQLEKSRLLSDRFSAERPKGSFSTLEIQRTEQGDSAMYLCASLGQMNTEAFFGQGTRLTVV.

The chain couples TRBV4-1 to TRBJ1-5; no clear D. Between the trimmed V and J ends, which lost 1 base and 5 bases, there was a span of 9 bases. The V gene's germline CDR1 is MGHRA and CDR2 YSYEKL. This CDR3 has 14 residues. The CDR3 DNA reads as TGCGCCAGCAGCCAAGGAAACAGTTATCAGCCCCAGCATTTT. Protein: CASSQGNSYQPQHF.

The chain couples TRBV20-1 to TRBJ2-1, with 9 bases matching TRBD2. The V gene's germline CDR1 is DFQATT and CDR2 SNEGSKA (reference sequence). This CDR3 spans 13 amino acids. Trimming removed 6 bases from V and 9 bases from J; junction bases left unmatched: 9. The CDR3 region is CSAKRGDDSEQFF. The CDR3 DNA reads TGCAGTGCAAAGCGGGGGGACGACAGTGAGCAGTTCTTC.

The V call is TRBV2, the J call TRBJ1-5; D unclear. Trimming left V 5 bases short and J 3 bases short, with 11 bases between. The CDR3 covers 14 residues. The germline V gene encodes CDR1 SNHLY and CDR2 FYNNEI. The CDR3 DNA reads as TGTGCCAGCAGTTACGGACGGAACAATCAGCCCCAGCATTTT. Translation gives CASSYGRNNQPQHF. The variable domain in full, with the rest retrieved from reference TRBV2 and TRBJ1-5, is EPEVTQTPSHQVTQMGQEVILRCVPISNHLYFYWYRQILGQKVEFLVSFYNNEISEKSEIFDDQFSVERPDGSNFTLKIRSTKLEDSAMYFCASSYGRNNQPQHFGDGTRLSIL.

As regards this clonotype: An end of the junction does not agree with germline; a read error may underlie this. The gene calls are TRBV5-1 and TRBJ2-1; the match to TRBD1 covers 7 bases. This CDR3 region has 15 residues. Germline V CDR1 and CDR2: SGHRS, YFSETQ. CDR3 bases: TGTGCCAGCAGCTTAGGGACAGACTCCTACAATGAGCAGTTCTTC. It translates to CASSLGTDSYNEQFF.

V is TRBV11-2 and J is TRBJ1-1; no reliable D call. The V gene lost 2 bases and the J gene lost 1 base, with 8 bases spanning the gap. CDR1 and CDR2 from the germline V gene are SGHAT and FQNNGV. The CDR3 is 14 amino acids. The DNA of the CDR3 is TGTGCCAGCAGCTTAAGAGGAGGGAACACTGAAGCTTTCTTT. Its translation is CASSLRGGNTEAFF.

Comment on this clonotype: The germline gene is not matched at one end of the junction; a read error may be the cause. The V gene is TRBV12-3 or TRBV12-4, the J gene TRBJ1-2; 7 bases are shared with TRBD1. The CDR3 has 13 residues. CDR3 sequence (DNA): TGTGCCGGCAGTCCGGGACAGCGCTATGGCTACACCTTC. Its protein is CAGSPGQRYGYTF.

The V call is TRBV25-1, the J call TRBJ1-2, with a tentative D call TRBD1 (5 bases). Deletions cut 3 bases from V and 4 bases from J, with 9 bases between. Germline V gives CDR1 MGHDK, CDR2 SYGVNS. This CDR3 spans 13 amino acids. CDR3 DNA sequence: TGTGCCAGCAGTGAGTCGGGGGGCTATGGCTACACCTTC. Amino acid sequence: CASSESGGYGYTF.

Worth noting for this clonotype: The conserved closing phenylalanine or tryptophan is absent in this CDR3, likely reflecting a read error. Here the CDR3 reads CASSQQSSYEQYL. For the CDR3, the DNA is TGTGCCAGCAGCCAACAGAGCTCCTACGAGCAGTACCTC. The chain has TRBV11-2 and TRBJ2-7; no clear D gene. Trimming shortened V by 5 bases and J by 0 bases, and 8 bases separated the two germline ends. The CDR3 extends over 13 amino acids. Germline CDR1 is SGHAT and CDR2 is FQNNGV.

In DNA form, the CDR3 reads TGTGCCAGCAGCGATCGAGACACGAGCTACACCTTC. Protein sequence: CASSDRDTSYTF. The chain has TRBV7-9 and TRBJ1-2, with D hard to call. CDR3 length equals 12 residues. Trimming removed 5 bases at V and 9 bases at J, with 13 bases between. The germline gives CDR1 SEHNR, CDR2 FQNEAQ (reference sequence).

This sequence joins TRBV25-1 and TRBJ1-2, with 7 bases aligning to TRBD1. Germline V gives CDR1 MGHDK, CDR2 SYGVNS. V dropped 6 bases and J dropped 4; count of bases not matched to a gene: 5. The CDR3 consists of 13 residues. CDR3 in DNA: TGTGCCAGCAGGCCGGGACAGATCTATGGCTACACCTTC. Amino acids: CASRPGQIYGYTF.

The rearrangement joins TRBV7-8 to TRBJ2-4; 9 bases match TRBD1. Per germline, CDR1 SGHVS and CDR2 FQNEAQ. Trimming removed 5 bases from V and 0 bases from J; junction bases left unmatched: 8. The CDR3 consists of 17 residues. The CDR3 DNA follows: TGTGCCAGCAGCACCTTGGGACAGGGTATAGCCAAAAACATTCAGTACTTC. It yields the protein CASSTLGQGIAKNIQYF.

This clonotype was counted a few times. This chain joins TRBV12-3 or TRBV12-4 and TRBJ2-3; 7 nucleotides align to TRBD1. The CDR3 runs 12 residues. Trimming cost V 4 bases and J 10 bases; bases outside gene matches: 5. CDR3 bases: TGTGCCAGCAGTTCGCTCACAGGGGCGCAGTATTTT. Translated: CASSSLTGAQYF.

The chain carries TRBV24-1 and TRBJ2-5, with 12 bases that match TRBD2. CDR3 length equals 15 residues. The V and J ends lost 5 bases and 0 bases, in that order; junction bases with no gene match: 0. Germline-derived CDR1 and CDR2 are KGHDR and SFDVKD. CDR3 sequence: CATSGTSGDQETQYF. CDR3 DNA sequence: TGTGCCACCAGTGGGACTAGCGGGGACCAAGAGACCCAGTACTTC.

This clonotype was observed a handful of times. The chain links TRBV4-2 to TRBJ2-7, with unresolved D. The CDR3 contains 15 residues. V lost 0 bases, J lost 2 bases, and 11 bases lay in between. CDR1 is LGHNA, CDR2 YNFKEQ, per germline. CDR3: CASSQERGSPYEQYF. Here the CDR3 DNA reads TGTGCCAGCAGCCAAGAACGAGGTTCCCCCTACGAGCAGTACTTC.

The chain uses TRBV19 and TRBJ2-1, with D maybe TRBD2 (6 bases). V was pared by 4 bases and J by 10 bases, with 14 bases between. Germline V gene sequence: CDR1 LNHDA, CDR2 SQIVND (reference sequence). This CDR3 contains 13 residues. This chain's CDR3 is CASSNRGDGEQFF. CDR3 in DNA: TGTGCCAGTAGTAATCGCGGGGATGGGGAGCAGTTCTTC.

CDR3 amino acids: CASSPRAPEISYNEQYF. The CDR3 bases are TGTGCCAGCTCACCTCGGGCCCCTGAGATCTCCTACAATGAGCAGTACTTC. The V gene is TRBV18, the J gene TRBJ2-7; D not resolved. The CDR3 consists of 17 residues. CDR1 and CDR2 from the germline V gene are KGHSH and LQKENI. Trimming took 3 bases from V and 7 from J, leaving 25 bases between them.

The gene calls are TRBV15 and TRBJ1-3; the D gene is possibly TRBD1 (5 bases). Per germline, CDR1 LNHNV and CDR2 YYDKDF (reference sequence). V was shortened by 0 bases and J by 13 bases, with 13 bases between the two germline ends. The CDR3 has 13 residues. The CDR3 nucleotides read TGTGCCACCAGCAGAGAGAGGGACCGCGGAATATATTTT. Translation: CATSRERDRGIYF.

The table lists this clonotype with a count of one. The chain links TRBV20-1 to TRBJ1-4, with 10 bases lining up with TRBD1. This CDR3 has 14 amino acids. Trimming at V came to 5 bases and at J to 8 bases, leaving 8 bases not matched to a gene. Germline values: CDR1 DFQATT, CDR2 SNEGSKA (reference sequence). CDR3 sequence: CSARSGTGEEKLFF. Here the CDR3 DNA reads TGCAGTGCTCGATCCGGGACAGGGGAAGAAAAACTGTTTTTT.

Notes on this clonotype: The junction and the germline gene differ at one end; a read error may be behind it. The chain uses TRBV10-3 and TRBJ2-7; 8 nucleotides agree with TRBD1. Germline V gene data show CDR1 as ENHRY and CDR2 as SYGVKD. The CDR3 runs to 16 residues. In DNA form, the CDR3 reads TGTGCCATCAGTGAGCCGAAGGGACAGGACTCCTACGGGCAGTACTTC. It yields the protein CAISEPKGQDSYGQYF.